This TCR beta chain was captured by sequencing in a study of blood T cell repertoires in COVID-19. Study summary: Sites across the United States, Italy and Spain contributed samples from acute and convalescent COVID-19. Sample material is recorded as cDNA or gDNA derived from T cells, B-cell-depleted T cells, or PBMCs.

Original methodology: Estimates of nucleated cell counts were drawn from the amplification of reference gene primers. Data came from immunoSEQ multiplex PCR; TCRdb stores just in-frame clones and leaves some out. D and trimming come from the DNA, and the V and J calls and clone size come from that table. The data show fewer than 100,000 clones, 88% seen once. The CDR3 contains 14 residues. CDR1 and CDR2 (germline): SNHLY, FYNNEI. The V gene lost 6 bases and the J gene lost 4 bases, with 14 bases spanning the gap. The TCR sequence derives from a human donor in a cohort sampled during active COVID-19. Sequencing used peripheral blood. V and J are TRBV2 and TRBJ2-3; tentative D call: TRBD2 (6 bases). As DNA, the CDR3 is TGTGCCAGCAGCCTTTCCTGGGGGGCAGATACGCAGTATTTT. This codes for CASSLSWGADTQYF.